Listed below are T cell receptor beta chains from one sample, sequenced in a study of PD-1 blockade in classical Hodgkin lymphoma. Data came from immunoSEQ multiplex PCR; TCRdb stores just in-frame clones and leaves some out. The profile shows tens of thousands of clones, nearly 90% of them singletons. This sample comprised peripheral blood mononuclear cells (PBMCs), obtained before the fourth cycle of nivolumab. These TCRs come from a human donor with classical Hodgkin lymphoma. Each CDR3 is given with its conserved first and last residue. D genes are given only for firm matches. Only some rows state a clone size, as once, few, many or a class for expanded clones.

>once|TRBJ2-7|NA|TRBV5-1
CASSLMGVVTSDEQYF
TGCGCCAGCAGCTTGATGGGGGTCGTGACTAGTGACGAGCAGTACTTC
>once|TRBJ2-7|NA|TRBV19
CATRQPRTTEQYF
TGTGCCACCCGACAGCCACGAACGACCGAGCAGTACTTC
>NA|TRBJ2-7|NA|TRBV10-2
CASKPGTGIGEQYF
TGCGCCAGTAAGCCCGGGACTGGGATAGGCGAGCAGTACTTC
>NA|TRBJ2-1|NA|TRBV15
CATGTNRVRPEQFF
TGTGCCACTGGGACCAACAGGGTACGTCCTGAGCAGTTCTTC
>NA|TRBJ2-1|NA|TRBV5-1
CASSGEGGPYNEQFF
TGCGCCAGCAGCGGTGAAGGGGGACCTTACAATGAGCAGTTCTTC
>NA|TRBJ1-4|NA|TRBV6-5
CASSTGIGEKLFF
TGTGCCAGCAGTACAGGAATTGGAGAAAAACTGTTTTTT
>NA|TRBJ1-4|NA|TRBV5-1
CASSLASGEKLFF
TGCGCCAGCAGCTTGGCATCGGGGGAAAAACTGTTTTTT
>once|TRBJ1-5|NA|TRBV18
CASSSGPDSNQPQHF
TGTGCCAGCTCATCGGGCCCGGATAGCAATCAGCCCCAGCATTTT
>few|TRBJ2-7|TRBD1|TRBV29-1
CSVDAGTGGGSSYEQYF
TGCAGCGTTGACGCCGGGACAGGGGGCGGCAGCTCCTACGAGCAGTACTTC
>NA|TRBJ2-5|TRBD1|TRBV6-4
CASRAQTGVVETQYF
TGTGCCAGCAGGGCCCAGACAGGGGTCGTGGAGACCCAGTACTTC
>few|TRBJ2-2|NA|TRBV14
CASSHRFTGELFF
TGTGCCAGCAGCCACCGATTCACCGGGGAGCTGTTTTTT
>NA|TRBJ1-2|TRBD1|TRBV4-1
CASSQGDPETGGSGYTF
TGCGCCAGCAGCCAAGGAGACCCCGAGACAGGGGGTAGTGGCTACACCTTC
>NA|TRBJ2-6|NA|TRBV7-9
CASSYGTRSGANVLTF
TGTGCCAGCAGCTATGGGACACGCTCTGGGGCCAACGTCCTGACTTTC
>NA|TRBJ1-3|NA|TRBV30
CAWSGNRASGNTIYF
TGTGCCTGGAGTGGCAACAGGGCCTCTGGAAACACCATATATTTT
>NA|TRBJ1-2|TRBD1|TRBV28
CASSSADRRNYGYTF
TGTGCCAGCAGTTCTGCGGACAGGCGAAACTATGGCTACACCTTC
>NA|TRBJ1-1|NA|TRBV5-1
CASSAPQGTTEAFF
TGCGCCAGCAGCGCACCCCAGGGTACTACTGAAGCTTTCTTT
>NA|TRBJ1-1|TRBD1|TRBV28
CASRGQGAENTEAFF
TGTGCCAGCAGGGGACAGGGGGCGGAGAACACTGAAGCTTTCTTT
>few|TRBJ2-7|TRBD1|TRBV7-9
CASSSSGGRASYEQYF
TGTGCCAGCAGCTCCTCAGGGGGACGAGCGAGCTACGAGCAGTACTTC
>NA|TRBJ2-7|TRBD1|TRBV9
CASSGGQGAVEQYF
TGTGCCAGCAGCGGAGGACAGGGGGCCGTCGAGCAGTACTTC
>NA|TRBJ1-1|NA|TRBV5-1
CASSAYRAFGTEAFF
TGCGCCAGCAGCGCGTACAGGGCCTTTGGCACTGAAGCTTTCTTT
>NA|TRBJ2-7|TRBD1|TRBV7-9
CASSTRTGEQYF
TGTGCCAGCAGCACTCGGACAGGCGAGCAGTACTTC
>NA|TRBJ2-7|NA|TRBV29-1
CSVEDRGSSYEQYF
TGCAGCGTTGAAGATAGGGGGTCCTCCTACGAGCAGTACTTC
>NA|TRBJ1-2|NA|TRBV6-5
CASSYQRQYGYTF
TGTGCCAGCAGTTACCAGAGACAGTATGGCTACACCTTC
>once|TRBJ1-3|NA|TRBV11-2
CASSSLHGAITGNTIYF
TGTGCCAGCAGCTCCCTCCACGGGGCCATCACTGGAAACACCATATATTTT
>NA|TRBJ1-6|TRBD1|TRBV5-1
CASSRTGSDSPLHF
TGCGCCAGCAGCAGGACAGGGTCGGATTCACCCCTCCACTTT
>NA|TRBJ2-7|NA|TRBV5-1
CASSQLQGGYEQYF
TGCGCCAGCAGCCAACTACAGGGGGGGTACGAGCAGTACTTC
>NA|TRBJ1-5|NA|TRBV30
CAWSVGRDDQPQHF
TGTGCCTGGAGTGTAGGCAGGGATGATCAGCCCCAGCATTTT
>NA|TRBJ2-2|NA|TRBV5-1
CASSPLGTEGELFF
TGCGCCAGCAGCCCGCTGGGTACTGAGGGGGAGCTGTTTTTT
>NA|TRBJ2-7|NA|TRBV19
CASSTTGLSPYEQYF
TGTGCCAGTAGTACAACAGGCCTCTCACCCTACGAGCAGTACTTC
>few|TRBJ2-2|NA|TRBV10-1
CASSDLQGAGELFF
TGCGCCAGCAGTGATCTGCAGGGTGCCGGGGAGCTGTTTTTT
>NA|TRBJ1-1|NA|TRBV7-3
CASSLRAGVMNAEAFF
TGTGCCAGCAGCTTAAGGGCAGGCGTAATGAACGCTGAAGCTTTCTTT
>NA|TRBJ1-6|NA|TRBV7-8
CASSLLADSPLHF
TGTGCCAGCAGCTTATTGGCGGATTCACCCCTCCACTTT
>NA|TRBJ2-4|NA|TRBV5-6
CASSLGRSQLQYF
TGTGCCAGCAGCTTGGGCAGAAGCCAGCTTCAGTACTTC
>NA|TRBJ1-2|NA|TRBV6-6
CASSQLNKSQYGYTF
TGTGCCAGCAGCCAGCTTAACAAGAGTCAGTATGGCTACACCTTC
>NA|TRBJ2-4|NA|TRBV5-5
CASSFFSGQLAKNIQYF
TGTGCCAGCAGCTTCTTTTCGGGACAACTAGCCAAAAACATTCAGTACTTC
>NA|TRBJ1-3|NA|TRBV5-1
CASSLGSGSGNTIYF
TGCGCCAGCAGCTTGGGCTCAGGCTCTGGAAACACCATATATTTT